The present entry profiles one T cell receptor beta chain with its context. This sample is drawn from a study of OX40 agonist ivuxolimab in advanced cancers. About the study: All patients had ivuxolimab intravenously every 2 weeks at 0.01 to 10 mg/kg. Averaging roughly 60 years in age, with a range of roughly 20 to 90, the cohort was about 85% male. Patients in dose escalation had liver, melanoma, kidney or head and neck cancers.

Clones were read by immunoSEQ multiplex PCR, and TCRdb kept only the in-frame ones, dropping some. This table has some 80,000 clones, roughly 81% appearing once. This specimen was CD4+ or CD8+ T cells sorted from blood, taken in a trial of the OX40 agonist ivuxolimab. This TCR was recovered from an adult with an advanced solid tumor such as melanoma, head and neck, liver or kidney cancer.

CDR3 nucleotides: TGTGCCAGCAGACCCACGACAGGGACCTATGGCTACACCTTC. Its protein product is CASRPTTGTYGYTF. This chain uses TRBV6-6 with TRBJ1-2, with 7 bases aligning to TRBD1. The germline CDR1 and CDR2 sequences are MNHNY and SVGAGI (reference sequence). CDR3 length: 14 residues. Trimming took 6 bases from V and 4 from J; bases not matched to a gene: 8.